This TCR beta chain was sequenced during a study of cytomegalovirus exposure and HLA in healthy donors (dated by TCRdb to the late 2010s). Background on the whole study: According to an earlier analysis of a few hundred of the donors, about 179 million T cells yielded 117 million unique TCR beta sequences and approximately 300 Gb of sequence data. Four to six DR-DQ haplotypes were handled as single units for association and clustering, since linkage in the cohort was strong. Donor age, sex, ethnicity and CMV serostatus were compiled alongside the repertoire data. Across around 400 genotyped donors of the cohort, an average of about 240,000 unique TCR beta nucleotide sequences per donor were sequenced, and approximately 17% of those sequences were non-productive. Of the roughly 410 genotyped donors, less than 85% were placed in the genetic ancestry cluster associated with self-reported Caucasian donors. An earlier analysis of approximately 580 of the donors used high-throughput TCR beta sequencing to judge whether each TCR beta V gene segment behaved as functional or pseudogenic. An early release that covered more than 550 HLA-typed donors contained about 300 gigabases of sequencing data and about 84 million unique TCR sequences. To predict cytomegalovirus infection status, the study combined high-throughput TCR immunosequencing, statistical association of individual TCRs with disease status, and machine learning. The T cell repertoires of under 700 subjects were profiled by immunosequencing and related to cytomegalovirus serostatus. Class I and class II HLA loci were covered by the typing at four-digit resolution. A separate validation cohort of approximately 120 different subjects was used in addition to the approximately 700-subject first cohort. Every repertoire in the discovery cohort had been generated on one and the same sequencing platform. Typing coverage differed by locus: A, B, C, DRB1 and DQB1 were typed in about 629-640 donors, DQA1 in approximately 520, DPA1 in around 580, and DPB1 in 400 to 480. In a later genetic analysis, genome-wide SNP genotypes for 398 of the 666 donors were used, and that subset was treated as a discovery cohort. A later analysis re-analyzed previously published TCR beta repertoires from about 600 donors and added high-resolution HLA genotyping to study TCR occurrence patterns. Rather than drawing on any new phenotypic data, the later analysis identified candidate immune exposures from TCR beta sequences and the way those sequences occurred across donors. The aim of the study was to test whether cataloging public T cell receptors could identify signatures of past pathogen exposure.

The library was obtained by the immunoSEQ multiplex PCR assay. The multiplex PCR relied on a mix of 60 forward primers for TCR Vbeta segments and 13 reverse primers for TCR Jbeta segments. The CDR3 region of rearranged TCR beta genes was amplified from genomic DNA with a multiplex PCR assay. The Illumina HiSeq System was used to sequence the amplified TCR beta libraries as 87-base-pair reads. The paper's processing steps were these. A later analysis tallied 75 million to 95 million unique TCR beta chains across the 666 repertoires, and approximately 11 million of those chains were shared by two or more donors. Raw reads were error-corrected and collapsed into unique sequences with a nearest-neighbor algorithm that merged closely related sequences to remove PCR and sequencing errors. V, D and J gene segments were assigned by aligning CDR3 sequences to IMGT reference sequences. For a sequence to be retained, a match of at least six nucleotides to both a V gene segment and a J gene segment was required. A rearrangement was called productive if the CDR3 had no stop codons and remained in frame with V and J, and every other rearrangement was called non-productive. CDR3 was defined according to IMGT convention as the region running from the second conserved V-encoded cysteine to the conserved J-encoded phenylalanine. The earlier analysis of fewer than 750 of the donors excluded sequences that lacked an unambiguous match to a single V gene segment. In an earlier analysis of approximately 590 of the donors, a V segment was called functional when productive rearrangements were above 56.7%, and segregating when the standard deviation between donors exceeded 5%. To diagnose cytomegalovirus status from the catalog of TCR beta chain sequences, a statistical classification framework was built. In a later analysis, V and J genes were assigned by comparing TCR nucleotide sequences against IMGT/GENE-DB human TR gene sequences. Using the TCRdist pipeline, a later analysis assigned CDR3 sequences along with most-parsimonious VDJ recombination scenarios. In a later analysis, each TCR beta chain was defined by its CDR3 amino acid sequence together with its V-gene family, and reads without a unique V-gene family were excluded. To address suspected cross-contamination and a sequencing artifact, a later analysis removed 592 highly shared, low-generation-probability nucleotide sequences. A later analysis calculated a clonal expansion index for each public chain from normalized within-repertoire ranks of inferred template counts. In a later analysis, generation probabilities were computed with a VDJ recombination model fitted to out-of-frame rearrangements, and the resulting probabilities were checked against IGoR. In a later analysis, TCR-TCR, TCR-HLA and TCR-CMV co-occurrence was scored with hypergeometric tests, and a repertoire-size bias correction was applied to TCR pairs. A later analysis estimated false discovery rates by permuting HLA or CMV assignments 20 times. In a later analysis, co-occurring TCRs were grouped using DBSCAN, with TCRdist sequence similarity added in when clustering inside HLA-allele-positive subsets. For co-occurrence clustering, repertoires with fewer than 30,000 or more than 120,000 public chains were excluded, along with four to six repertoires with anomalous nucleotide sharing. TCRdb mirrors the immuneACCESS table, restricted to in-frame sequences. Some clones are absent from its copies; in checked studies, under half trace to an unresolved V gene, and the reason for the others is unknown. V and J calls and clone size are copied from that table; D and trimming were computed from the DNA. Recorded for this sample are around 140,000 clones; 70% to 85% of them occurred a single time. 1.4% of the sample lies in the top ten.

A remark on this clone: It lacks a known antigen. Base qualities are not provided; no much larger clone lies one nucleotide away.

Study-wide findings and limitations: Roughly uniform sequencing depth across donors was assumed in presence/absence analyses, although this assumption may not hold. A few of the identified cytomegalovirus-associated TCR beta chains were confirmed in vitro to be specific for cytomegalovirus antigens. Most TCR sequences were observed very rarely across donors, whereas some public TCRs were present in many individuals. The authors suggested that the approach could potentially be extended to other disease states and immunological phenotypes. In a later genetic analysis, a missense DCLRE1C variant was associated with V-gene and J-gene trimming of TCR beta chains, and the association was replicated in an independent cohort. Several of the top co-occurrence clusters appeared to be linked to parvovirus B19, influenza, CMV and Epstein-Barr virus, according to a later analysis. When HLA alleles, especially DR and DQ, strongly co-occurred, attributing TCR associations to individual alleles was difficult. Because counts were too low, about 18 rarely observed V segments, including chromosome 9 orphons, were left out of the earlier analysis of about 500 of the donors. The sequencing pipeline was judged likely to have produced a cluster of highly shared sequence variants as a technical artifact. In a later genetic analysis, fewer N-insertions in productive TCRs were reported among donors in an Asian-associated ancestry cluster than the approximately 710-donor mean. Linkage disequilibrium might explain the correlated functional status among segregating V segments, but an unknown experimental factor could not be ruled out. The study listed approximately 150 TCR beta chains as associated with cytomegalovirus. A further reported finding was that TCR beta sequences accurately predicted the HLA-A and HLA-B alleles for most subjects in the first cohort. According to a later analysis, most CMV-associated TCR beta chains appeared to be HLA-restricted, and the HLA associations seemed to be driven largely by CMV exposure. According to a later analysis, TCR association rates differed among HLA loci, with DRB1 alleles showing the most associated TCRs and HLA-C alleles showing the fewest. The classifier was reported to diagnose cytomegalovirus status with high specificity and sensitivity in both the original cohort and the validation cohort. In this cohort, only TCR beta chains were sequenced, and detectable features were limited by the absence of alpha or paired-chain data. HLA typing was unavailable for some donors at each locus, so association tests used only the typed subset. At a false discovery rate of 0.05, a later analysis linked 15,000 to 20,000 TCR beta sequences to specific HLA alleles. An earlier analysis of approximately 540 of the donors showed that most TCR beta V segments appeared in productive rearrangements either about 87% or about 30% of the time, which broadly matched IMGT annotations. Compared with equally common non-associated chains, HLA-associated TCR beta chains in a later analysis were more clonally expanded and had lower generation probabilities. CMV serostatus was the only immune exposure information available for the cohort.

The cohort consisted of more than 650 healthy bone marrow donors. At the time of sampling, every cohort member was nominally healthy, though immune exposures that went unrecorded were likely present. The donor tested CMV seropositive and was one of the 289 seropositive cohort members. A peripheral blood sample was collected from each donor, and TCR beta sequencing was performed on peripheral blood mononuclear cells. The Qiagen DNeasy Blood Extraction Kit was used to extract genomic DNA from the blood cell samples. The receptor's source is a man aged 25-45 years in good health and CMV-seropositive. Source material: PBMCs.

The DNA is as follows: TGTGCCAGCAGTGAATTGGGCAGGGGAGGGCTGGAGACCCAGTACTTC. It codes for CASSELGRGGLETQYF. The chain employs TRBV6-1 and TRBJ2-5; tentative D gene TRBD2, with 7 bases matching. The CDR3 goes from the cysteine to the phenylalanine over 16 residues. Only the CDR3 DNA is retained, 48 bases long and in frame from the first base. CDR1 is given as MNHNS and CDR2 as SASEGT, both from the germline V gene. The junction shows trimming of 2 bases on V and 5 bases on J, plus 18 bases between the germline ends.